This T cell receptor (beta chain) came from a study of blood T cell repertoires in COVID-19. Study information: Collection of acute and convalescent COVID-19 samples took place in the United States, Italy and Spain. T cells, B-cell-depleted T cells, or PBMCs supplied cDNA or gDNA.

Per the study methods: The authors estimated nucleated cell counts from reference gene primer amplification. Libraries were prepared by immunoSEQ multiplex PCR; TCRdb keeps only in-frame clonotypes and omits some of them. V and J calls and clone size follow that table, whereas D and trimming were derived from the DNA. The sample has 25,000 to 30,000 clones; about 90% are singletons. CDR1 is SGHRS, CDR2 YFSETQ, per germline. CDR3 length: 15 residues. The V and J ends lost 2 bases and 5 bases, in that order; junction bases with no gene match: 9. This TCR was recovered from a human donor in a cohort sampled during active COVID-19. This chain links TRBV5-1 with TRBJ1-1; the match to TRBD1 covers 7 bases. Sequencing used peripheral blood. Here the CDR3 reads CASSFGTGERTEAFF. The DNA for the CDR3 is TGCGCCAGCAGCTTTGGAACAGGGGAGAGGACTGAAGCTTTCTTT.